This TCR beta chain was identified during a study of CD8 T cells in ankylosing spondylitis. One entry per CDR3 protein, called by TCRdb with MiXCR from the 5' RACE reads. The sample carries about 800,000 distinct CDR3 sequences, 12% recorded once. Concerning this clonotype: Its target is unknown.

Whole-study findings and limits: Past studies reported some motif variants in reactive arthritis synovial fluid and blood. Blood from ankylosing spondylitis patients appeared to carry a characteristic roughly 8-variant TCR beta motif.

Source material: blood, either unsorted or a sorted T cell fraction (not recorded which). The clonotype comes from a male donor with ankylosing spondylitis.

CDR3 amino acids: CASSYGQGRGSPLHF. CDR3 DNA sequence: TGTGCCAGCAGTTATGGACAGGGGCGGGGTTCACCCCTCCACTTT. This chain connects TRBV6-5 to TRBJ1-6; TRBD1 agrees at 9 bases. Trimming took 3 bases from V and 9 from J; bases not matched to a gene: 6. The germline gives CDR1 MNHEY, CDR2 SVGAGI. The CDR3 contains 15 residues.